The clone carrying this T cell receptor beta chain occurred many times. Antigen: not known. The data belong to a study of CD8 T cells in ankylosing spondylitis. Findings and limits, study-wide: The study looked at matched synovial fluid samples from ankylosing spondylitis patients. Disease-linked clones were reported to be significantly enriched there. The study identified a TCR beta motif of fewer than 10 highly homologous variants that appeared characteristic of ankylosing spondylitis blood.

Preparation of TCR beta libraries was done by quantitative 5'-RACE with molecular barcodes. MiXCR, applied by TCRdb to the 5' RACE reads, yields one record per CDR3 protein. The table shows 220,000 or so distinct CDR3 sequences, with approximately 16% occurring only once. This CDR3 has 18 residues. Trimming at V came to 5 bases and at J to 4 bases, leaving 16 bases not matched to a gene. CDR1 and CDR2 (germline): LNHNV, YYDKDF (reference sequence). Sequenced sample: blood, either unsorted or a sorted T cell fraction (not recorded which). This receptor was identified in a male donor with ankylosing spondylitis. The chain has TRBV15 and TRBJ1-3, with TRBD1 matching 8 bases. Here the CDR3 reads CATSGTEQQGGEGNTIYF. In DNA form, the CDR3 reads TGTGCCACCAGCGGAACGGAACAACAGGGGGGAGAAGGAAACACCATATATTTT.